The 25 T cell receptor beta chains reported below all come from one sample, sequenced in a study of blood T cells in healthy people across ages. The second PCR ran about 7 to 12 cycles with a sample-barcoded 5' primer and J-beta primers. TCRdb recomputed calls from the 5' RACE reads with MiXCR, one row per CDR3 protein. This table holds around 850,000 distinct CDR3 sequences, about 36% found once. Sequenced input: blood. The receptors shown here come from a man younger than 30 in good health.

The V gene is TRBV12-3 or TRBV12-4, the J gene TRBJ2-2, with 9 bases fitting TRBD1. The CDR3 spans 15 residues. V trimming: 3 bases; J trimming: 6 bases; junction bases outside the gene matches: 5. The CDR3 reads CASSFGTGRAGELFF. The CDR3 coding sequence is TGTGCCAGCAGTTTTGGGACAGGGAGGGCCGGGGAGCTGTTTTTT.

CDR3 DNA: TGCGCCAGCAACACGACAGGATACGACAATGAGCAGTTCTTC. Amino acid sequence: CASNTTGYDNEQFF. The chain carries TRBV5-1 and TRBJ2-1; tentatively, D is TRBD1 (6 bases). The CDR3 is 14 residues long. Trimming removed 6 bases from V and 5 bases from J, with 15 bases in between. Germline CDR1 is SGHRS and CDR2 is YFSETQ.

The V and J genes are TRBV20-1 and TRBJ2-2; TRBD2 might be the D (5 bases). V dropped 2 bases and J dropped 3 bases, with 22 bases sitting between them. The CDR3 is 18 residues long. From germline, CDR1 is DFQATT and CDR2 SNEGSKA (reference sequence). In nucleotides, the CDR3 is TGCAGTGCTAGACGACTAAAACCGGGTCCCCAAGACACCGGGGAGCTGTTTTTT. This gives the protein CSARRLKPGPQDTGELFF.

Ten or more counts support this clonotype. The chain recombines TRBV12-3 or TRBV12-4 with TRBJ2-1; D might be TRBD2 (6 bases). V dropped 5 bases and J dropped 7 bases, with 9 bases sitting between them. The CDR3 runs 12 residues. The CDR3 reads CASSPTRNEQFF. CDR3 bases: TGTGCCAGCAGTCCGACTAGGAATGAGCAGTTCTTC.

This sequence joins TRBV4-3 and TRBJ1-4; the D gene is possibly TRBD1 (5 bases). With 0 bases removed from V and 7 bases from J, the gap between germline ends came to 12 bases. The CDR3 is 15 amino acids. CDR1 is LGHNA and CDR2 is YSLEER in the germline V gene. CDR3 amino acids: CASSQEIGDGEKLFF. CDR3 bases: TGCGCCAGCAGCCAAGAAATAGGGGACGGTGAAAAACTGTTTTTT.

The CDR3 loop is CASSGTTGGVYRQETQYF. In nucleotides, the CDR3 is TGTGCCAGCAGCGGAACGACGGGAGGAGTGTATCGCCAAGAGACCCAGTACTTC. This chain uses TRBV12-3 or TRBV12-4 with TRBJ2-5; TRBD2 agrees at 7 bases. J lost 1 base, V lost 6 bases, and 17 bases had no gene match. This CDR3 is built from 18 residues.

Only a few counts were recorded for this clonotype. This chain connects TRBV27 to TRBJ2-1, with TRBD2 matching over 7 bases. V shed 2 bases and J 7 bases; nucleotides not matched to a gene: 8. The CDR3 consists of 15 residues. Germline CDR1 is MNHEY and CDR2 is SMNVEV (reference sequence). In nucleotides, the CDR3 is TGTGCCAGCAGTTTACTTCCAGCGGGGAAAAATGAGCAGTTCTTC. It codes for CASSLLPAGKNEQFF.

Regarding this clonotype: A single base separates this from a much larger clone, so it may be a read error. J is TRBJ2-1 and V is TRBV5-5, with 8 bases that match TRBD1. Germline loops: CDR1 SGHKS, CDR2 YYEKEE (reference sequence). This CDR3 comprises 15 residues. With V trimmed by 2 bases and J by 6 bases, 7 bases remained unmatched. The DNA for the CDR3 is TGTGCCAGCAGCTTAGGACAGGGTGGGTGCAATGAGCAGTTCTTC. It encodes CASSLGQGGCNEQFF.

V is TRBV6-2 or TRBV6-3 and J is TRBJ2-1; either TRBD1 or TRBD2 may fit D (6 bases each). Germline V gene lookup returns CDR1 MNHEY and CDR2 SVGEGT. Trimming shortened V by 3 bases and J by 0 bases, and 12 bases separated the two germline ends. There are 16 residues in the CDR3. The CDR3 region is CASSYLGGRSYNEQFF. The CDR3 DNA reads as TGTGCCAGCAGTTATCTCGGGGGCCGCTCCTACAATGAGCAGTTCTTC.

The chain is built from TRBV20-1 and TRBJ1-2; weak D call: TRBD1 (6 bases). The CDR3 is 13 amino acids. The V end lost 5 bases, the J end lost 4 bases, and 14 bases lay between the germline ends. Germline values: CDR1 DFQATT, CDR2 SNEGSKA (reference sequence). In DNA, the CDR3 is TGCAGTGCTCGACAGGATGGGGTCTATGGCTACACCTTC. Protein sequence: CSARQDGVYGYTF.

This clonotype was seen many times. The rearrangement links TRBV7-2 to TRBJ2-1; tentative D call: TRBD1 (5 bases). V lost 3 bases and J 0 bases, leaving 15 bases between the germline ends. This CDR3 region has 17 residues. Germline V gene lookup returns CDR1 SGHTA and CDR2 FQGNSA. The CDR3: CASSFIRTPLSYNEQFF. CDR3 bases: TGTGCCAGCAGCTTCATAAGGACACCTCTCTCCTACAATGAGCAGTTCTTC.

The table lists this clonotype with a few counts. This chain uses TRBV20-1 with TRBJ2-3, with D perhaps being TRBD1 or TRBD2 (5 bases each). Germline CDR1 is DFQATT and CDR2 is SNEGSKA (reference sequence). The V end lost 3 bases, the J end lost 2 bases, and 15 bases lay between the germline ends. CDR3 length: 15 amino acids. The CDR3 DNA is TGCAGTGCTAGTACCGGGGCGGAACCCACAGATACGCAGTATTTT. Amino acid sequence: CSASTGAEPTDTQYF.

A single count supports this clonotype. The chain recombines TRBV7-2 with TRBJ2-3; possible D gene TRBD2, 5 bases. The CDR3 spans 16 residues. The V and J ends lost 3 bases and 0 bases respectively, with 13 bases between them. Germline V lookup: CDR1 SGHTA, CDR2 FQGNSA. CDR3 nucleotides: TGTGCCAGCAGCTTTGGTTCCGGGAAAAGCACAGATACGCAGTATTTT. It is translated as CASSFGSGKSTDTQYF.

The chain links TRBV11-1 to TRBJ2-7, with TRBD1 as a possible D gene (6 bases). Trimming removed 2 bases at V and 3 bases at J, with 14 bases between. The V gene's germline CDR1 is SGHAT and CDR2 FQDESV (reference sequence). This CDR3 has 15 amino acids. CDR3 DNA: TGTGCCAGCAGCTTAAATGCGGACAGATTCTACGAGCAGTACTTC. Amino acid sequence: CASSLNADRFYEQYF.

In its sample, this clonotype was seen many times. The rearrangement uses TRBV4-2 and TRBJ2-7, with D hard to call. Trimming removed 1 base at V and 2 bases at J, with 15 bases between. Germline assignment: CDR1 LGHNA and CDR2 YNFKEQ. The CDR3 spans 16 residues. The CDR3 loop is CASSQGLGTLAYEQYF. CDR3 nucleotide sequence: TGTGCCAGCAGCCAAGGCCTAGGTACCCTGGCCTACGAGCAGTACTTC.

The chain is built from TRBV30 and TRBJ2-7; the D is unclear. Between the trimmed V and J ends, which lost 2 bases and 5 bases, there was a span of 10 bases. The germline V gene has CDR1 GTSNPN and CDR2 SVGIG (reference sequence). CDR3 length: 12 amino acids. The chain's CDR3 is CAWSRSGNEQYF. CDR3 nucleotide sequence: TGTGCCTGGAGTCGCTCGGGTAACGAGCAGTACTTC.

The chain uses TRBV11-1 and TRBJ2-5; 9 bases are a match to TRBD2. The germline gives CDR1 SGHAT, CDR2 FQDESV (reference sequence). This CDR3 comprises 17 residues. V lost 2 bases, J lost 4 bases, and 11 bases stayed unmatched. CDR3 amino acids: CASSLMSSGNGLETQYF. CDR3 DNA: TGTGCCAGCAGCTTAATGTCTAGCGGGAATGGACTAGAGACCCAGTACTTC.

The chain couples TRBV20-1 to TRBJ2-3; TRBD2 agrees at 13 bases. V dropped 2 bases and J dropped 6; count of bases not matched to a gene: 5. Germline assignment: CDR1 DFQATT and CDR2 SNEGSKA (reference sequence). This CDR3 comprises 15 residues. The CDR3 sequence: CSARRLAGGFDTQYF. The CDR3 DNA follows: TGCAGTGCTAGACGACTAGCGGGAGGTTTCGATACGCAGTATTTT.

This clonotype was counted between two and nine times. The chain uses TRBV20-1 and TRBJ1-5; TRBD1 matches at 8 bases. There are 13 residues in the CDR3. From germline, CDR1 is DFQATT and CDR2 SNEGSKA (reference sequence). Trimming at V came to 6 bases and at J to 11 bases, leaving 12 bases not matched to a gene. The CDR3, as DNA: TGCAGTGCGTGGGGACAGGAGGATCGGTCCCAGCATTTT. It translates to CSAWGQEDRSQHF.

This sequence joins TRBV5-1 and TRBJ2-3; 8 nucleotides line up with TRBD2. Looked up from germline, CDR1 is SGHRS and CDR2 is YFSETQ. The CDR3 has 16 amino acids. The V and J ends lost 3 bases and 0 bases, in that order; junction bases with no gene match: 6. The CDR3 sequence: CASSSKTSGSTDTQYF. The CDR3 coding sequence is TGCGCCAGCAGCTCCAAAACTAGCGGAAGCACAGATACGCAGTATTTT.

This clonotype was seen more than once but under ten times. J is TRBJ2-1 and V is TRBV6-5; a possible D gene is TRBD1 (6 bases). This CDR3 region has 15 residues. Germline V gene sequence: CDR1 MNHEY, CDR2 SVGAGI. V was trimmed by 2 bases and J by 3 bases, leaving 11 bases between them. The CDR3 coding sequence is TGTGCCAGCAGTTACACTCCACAGGGCTACAATGAGCAGTTCTTC. Amino acids: CASSYTPQGYNEQFF.

In the case of this clonotype: This may be a read error, as it is one base from a much larger clone. The gene calls are TRBV4-2 and TRBJ2-1, with 9 positions matching TRBD2. The J call could be wrong; TRBJ2-7 is a better fit for the DNA end. From germline, CDR1 is LGHNA and CDR2 YNFKEQ. The CDR3 is 18 residues long. The DNA for the CDR3 is TGTGCCAGCAGCCAAGATGGGGGTAGCGGGGGCCCTTTGAATGAGCAGTACTTC. As protein: CASSQDGGSGGPLNEQYF.

The count of this clonotype is one. The chain recombines TRBV19 with TRBJ1-5; 9 nucleotides agree with TRBD1. The germline V gene encodes CDR1 LNHDA and CDR2 SQIVND (reference sequence). Losses at the gene ends were 11 bases for V and 7 bases for J; bases not matched to a gene: 9. The CDR3 is made up of 13 amino acids. CDR3 loop: CAGAQTGGQPQHF. CDR3 coding DNA: TGTGCCGGAGCTCAGACAGGGGGACAGCCCCAGCATTTT.

The genes are TRBV27 and TRBJ1-2; D is unclear. Deletions cut 3 bases from V and 4 bases from J, with 12 bases between. Germline V CDR1 and CDR2: MNHEY, SMNVEV (reference sequence). The CDR3 covers 14 residues. CDR3 region: CASSFAPQLYGYTF. CDR3 nucleotide sequence: TGTGCCAGCAGTTTCGCGCCACAGCTCTATGGCTACACCTTC.

This clonotype was recorded many times. The chain uses TRBV6-5 and TRBJ1-2; a weak D match, TRBD1 (5 bases). CDR3 length: 13 amino acids. Looked up from germline, CDR1 is MNHEY and CDR2 is SVGAGI. Trimming cost V 2 bases and J 4 bases, with 8 bases left between them. CDR3 loop: CASSYGGAYGYTF. The CDR3 DNA follows: TGTGCCAGCAGTTACGGGGGTGCCTATGGCTACACCTTC.